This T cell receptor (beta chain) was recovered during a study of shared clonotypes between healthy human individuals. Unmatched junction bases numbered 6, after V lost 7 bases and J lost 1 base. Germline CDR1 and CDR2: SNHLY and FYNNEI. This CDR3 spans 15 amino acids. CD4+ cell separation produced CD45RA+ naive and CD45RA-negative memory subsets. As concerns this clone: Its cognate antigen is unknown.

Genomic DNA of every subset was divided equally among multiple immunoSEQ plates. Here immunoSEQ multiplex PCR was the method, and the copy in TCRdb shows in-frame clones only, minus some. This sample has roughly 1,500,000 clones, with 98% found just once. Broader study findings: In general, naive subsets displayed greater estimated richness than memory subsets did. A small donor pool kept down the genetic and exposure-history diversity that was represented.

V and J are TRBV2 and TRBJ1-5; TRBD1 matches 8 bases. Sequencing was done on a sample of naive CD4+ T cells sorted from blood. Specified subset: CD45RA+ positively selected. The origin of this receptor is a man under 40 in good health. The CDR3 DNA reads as TGTGCCAGCAAACAGGGGGAAAGGAGCAATCAGCCCCAGCATTTT. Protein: CASKQGERSNQPQHF.